The 24 T cell receptor beta chains listed next were all sequenced from one sample in a study of Ad26.COV2.S vaccination and SARS-CoV-2 variants. Method: immunoSEQ multiplex PCR; TCRdb's copy keeps in-frame clones and lacks some. The repertoire consists of around 170,000 clones, with around nine tenths occurring once and the leading ten covering about 5.5%. The starting material was peripheral blood, obtained after recovery from COVID-19. These receptor sequences come from a human donor who had recovered from COVID-19.

The chain joins TRBV3-1 (or the pseudogene TRBV3-2) to TRBJ2-3; D possibly corresponds to TRBD2 (5 bases). This CDR3 comprises 17 residues. Germline CDR1 reads LGHDT; CDR2 reads YNNKEL (reference sequence). V shed 1 base and J shed 4 bases, with 18 bases lying between them. DNA for the CDR3: TGTGCCAGCAGCCAAGGCGGGCTAGCCGGATTTGCAGATACGCAGTATTTT. Residues: CASSQGGLAGFADTQYF.

The J gene is TRBJ1-1, the V gene TRBV11-2; a possible D gene is TRBD1 (6 bases). CDR3 length: 15 residues. The germline gives CDR1 SGHAT, CDR2 FQNNGV. V was pared by 5 bases and J by 4 bases, with 17 bases between. The CDR3 bases are TGTGCCAGCAGCCCCTTCAGGGGCGCGCGCACTGAAGCTTTCTTT. Translated: CASSPFRGARTEAFF.

The J gene is TRBJ1-6, the V gene TRBV19; 7 bases are shared with TRBD1. The CDR3 extends over 15 amino acids. Germline lookup yields CDR1 LNHDA and CDR2 SQIVND (reference sequence). Trimming removed 10 bases from V and 7 bases from J; junction bases left unmatched: 13. CDR3 DNA sequence: TGTGCCACCATTGACGGCAGGGGGTTAAATTCACCCCTCCACTTT. Translation: CATIDGRGLNSPLHF.

The V call is TRBV5-1, the J call TRBJ2-1, with a tentative D call TRBD1 (8 bases). Trimming removed 4 bases from V and 7 bases from J, with 18 bases in between. Per germline, CDR1 SGHRS and CDR2 YFSETQ. There are 15 residues in the CDR3. The chain's CDR3 is CASSLEAGTGNEQFF. In DNA form, the CDR3 reads TGCGCCAGCAGCCTAGAAGCGGGGACAGGAAATGAGCAGTTCTTC.

The chain couples TRBV18 to TRBJ1-1; maybe TRBD1 (6 bases). With 0 bases removed from V and 1 base from J, the gap between germline ends came to 12 bases. The CDR3 totals 16 residues. The V gene's germline CDR1 is KGHSH and CDR2 LQKENI. CDR3: CASSPPITGQNTEAFF. CDR3 in DNA: TGTGCCAGCTCACCACCGATAACGGGACAGAACACTGAAGCTTTCTTT.

V and J are TRBV3-1 (or the pseudogene TRBV3-2) and TRBJ1-3, with D possibly being TRBD1 (6 bases). Looked up from germline, CDR1 is LGHDT and CDR2 is YNNKEL (reference sequence). V was pared by 3 bases and J by 0 bases, with 6 bases between. The CDR3 spans 14 residues. CDR3 bases: TGTGCCAGCAGCCAGGGACACTCTGGAAACACCATATATTTT. Protein: CASSQGHSGNTIYF.

CDR3 amino acids: CSASGRAGGFSSYNEQFF. The CDR3 nucleotides are TGCAGTGCTAGTGGCCGAGCGGGGGGCTTCAGCTCCTACAATGAGCAGTTCTTC. J is TRBJ2-1 and V is TRBV20-1; 9 bases are a match to TRBD2. V shed 3 bases and J 0 bases; nucleotides not matched to a gene: 12. Per the germline V gene, CDR1 is DFQATT and CDR2 is SNEGSKA (reference sequence). This CDR3 comprises 18 residues.

The chain links TRBV2 to TRBJ1-1, with 9 positions matching TRBD1. Per germline, CDR1 SNHLY and CDR2 FYNNEI. The CDR3 has 16 amino acids. Trimming removed 7 bases from V and 3 bases from J; junction bases left unmatched: 12. In DNA form, the CDR3 reads TGTGCCAGCACCCTACTAACAGGGGGCGGGGACACTGAAGCTTTCTTT. It is translated as CASTLLTGGGDTEAFF.

J is TRBJ2-7 and V is TRBV6-5; perhaps TRBD2 as D (5 bases). This CDR3 spans 13 amino acids. With 0 bases removed from V and 4 bases from J, the gap between germline ends came to 7 bases. The germline V gene has CDR1 MNHEY and CDR2 SVGAGI. The CDR3 protein is CASSYSGSYEQYF. CDR3 sequence (DNA): TGTGCCAGCAGTTACTCAGGGAGTTACGAGCAGTACTTC.

The chain couples TRBV5-1 to TRBJ1-4; D uncertain. Germline V gene sequence: CDR1 SGHRS, CDR2 YFSETQ. This CDR3 is built from 15 residues. Trimming removed 4 bases at V and 2 bases at J, with 12 bases between. DNA of the CDR3: TGCGCCAGCAGCCCTGGGTCACTCACTAATGAAAAACTGTTTTTT. It translates to CASSPGSLTNEKLFF. Using reference TRBV5-1 and TRBJ1-4 for the parts outside the CDR3, the full variable domain is KAGVTQTPRYLIKTRGQQVTLSCSPISGHRSVSWYQQTPGQGLQFLFEYFSETQRNKGNFPGRFSGRQFSNSRSEMNVSTLELGDSALYLCASSPGSLTNEKLFFGSGTQLSVL.

In its sample, this clone was seen a few times. The chain has TRBV6-5 and TRBJ1-4, with D hard to call. Germline V lookup: CDR1 MNHEY, CDR2 SVGAGI. Trimming cost V 8 bases and J 8 bases, with 15 bases left between them. This CDR3 contains 13 residues. The CDR3 spells CASAGGRWEKLFF. Here the CDR3 DNA reads TGTGCCAGCGCAGGTGGGAGGTGGGAAAAACTGTTTTTT.

The J gene is TRBJ2-2, the V gene TRBV25-1; D remains unclear. The germline CDR1 and CDR2 sequences are MGHDK and SYGVNS. The length of the CDR3 is 14 residues. Trimming left V 1 base short and J 2 bases short, with 5 bases between. The chain's CDR3 is CASSEWGNTGELFF. CDR3 sequence (DNA): TGTGCCAGCAGTGAATGGGGAAACACCGGGGAGCTGTTTTTT. The entire variable domain, with the rest obtained from reference TRBV25-1 and TRBJ2-2, is as follows: EADIYQTPRYLVIGTGKKITLECSQTMGHDKMYWYQQDPGMELHLIHYSYGVNSTEKGDLSSESTVSRIRTEHFPLTLESARPSHTSQYLCASSEWGNTGELFFGEGSRLTVL.

The rearrangement links TRBV29-1 to TRBJ2-5; D is tentatively TRBD1 or TRBD2 (5 bases each). Germline CDR1 and CDR2: SQVTM and ANQGSEA. The V end lost 7 bases, the J end lost 8 bases, and 29 bases lay between the germline ends. The CDR3 sequence is 16 residues long. The DNA of the CDR3 is TGCAGCGCCCAAGGGGTCGTTGGGACCGTCCGACTCACCCAGTACTTC. Translated, it gives CSAQGVVGTVRLTQYF.

The chain joins TRBV6-1 to TRBJ1-5, with TRBD1 identical over 9 bases. CDR1 and CDR2 from the germline V gene are MNHNS and SASEGT. The CDR3 spans 14 residues. Trimming took 3 bases from V and 5 from J; bases not matched to a gene: 2. The CDR3 here is CASSDGQGYQPQHF. CDR3 DNA sequence: TGTGCCAGCAGTGACGGACAGGGGTATCAGCCCCAGCATTTT.

The rearrangement uses TRBV4-1 and TRBJ1-6; D is ambiguous. The CDR3 extends over 15 amino acids. The V gene lost 0 bases and the J gene lost 4 bases, with 7 bases spanning the gap. Germline loops: CDR1 MGHRA, CDR2 YSYEKL. The CDR3 coding sequence is TGCGCCAGCAGCCAAGAGACGGCTTATAATTCACCCCTCCACTTT. This sequence encodes CASSQETAYNSPLHF.

The chain is built from TRBV7-9 and TRBJ2-7, with D possibly being TRBD1 or TRBD2 (7 bases each). This CDR3 spans 15 amino acids. V shed 5 bases and J shed 7 bases, with 21 bases lying between them. Germline CDR1 SEHNR, CDR2 FQNEAQ (reference sequence). CDR3 sequence: CASSLRGGENREQYF. The CDR3 DNA follows: TGTGCCAGCAGCCTCAGGGGGGGAGAGAATAGGGAGCAGTACTTC.

The genes are TRBV19 and TRBJ2-7, with no clear D. Germline loops: CDR1 LNHDA, CDR2 SQIVND (reference sequence). Trimming pared 4 bases from V and 3 bases from J, leaving 4 bases between. The CDR3 length is 11 residues. The CDR3 is CASSSGYEQYF. CDR3 DNA sequence: TGTGCCAGTAGTAGTGGCTACGAGCAGTACTTC.

The rearrangement links TRBV3-1 (or the pseudogene TRBV3-2) to TRBJ2-7; no clear D gene. The CDR3 is 15 amino acids. The V end lost 1 base, the J end lost 2 bases, and 12 bases lay between the germline ends. Germline V gene sequence: CDR1 LGHDT, CDR2 YNNKEL (reference sequence). CDR3 sequence reads: CASSQVMDATYEQYF. For the CDR3, the DNA is TGTGCCAGCAGCCAAGTGATGGACGCAACCTACGAGCAGTACTTC.

V is TRBV10-3 and J is TRBJ2-1; 7 nucleotides align to TRBD2. There are 15 residues in the CDR3. Trimming took 0 bases from V and 10 from J; bases not matched to a gene: 9. Germline V CDR1 and CDR2: ENHRY, SYGVKD. The CDR3 protein is CAISESGLAVKEQFF. The DNA of the CDR3 is TGTGCCATCAGTGAGTCCGGCCTAGCGGTTAAAGAGCAGTTCTTC.

The V call is TRBV6-6, the J call TRBJ2-1; D may be TRBD2 (5 bases). This CDR3 spans 12 amino acids. Trimming cost V 10 bases and J 10 bases, with 17 bases left between them. Germline CDR1 and CDR2: MNHNY and SVGAGI (reference sequence). The CDR3 bases are TGTGCCACCTCCCGGGGTACACCGGAGCAGTTCTTC. Protein: CATSRGTPEQFF.

In DNA form, the CDR3 reads TGTGCCAGTACCACCGTGGGGGGAAGCTCCTACAATGAGCAGTTCTTC. Its protein is CASTTVGGSSYNEQFF. The chain uses TRBV19 and TRBJ2-1; perhaps TRBD2 as D (6 bases). Trimming cost V 7 bases and J 0 bases, with 16 bases left between them. The CDR3 sequence is 16 residues long. Germline V gives CDR1 LNHDA, CDR2 SQIVND (reference sequence).

This clone was counted between two and nine times. The V call is TRBV7-9, the J call TRBJ1-1; D is perhaps TRBD1 (5 bases). The germline gives CDR1 SEHNR, CDR2 FQNEAQ (reference sequence). This CDR3 contains 15 residues. Trimming took off 4 bases at V and 0 bases at J, with 12 bases between the two ends. In DNA, the CDR3 is TGTGCCAGCAGCTCTCGTGACAGACTGAACACTGAAGCTTTCTTT. Its protein product is CASSSRDRLNTEAFF.

The J gene is TRBJ1-5, the V gene TRBV5-1, with D perhaps matching TRBD1 (6 bases). The ends were cut back, 0 bases at V and 7 bases at J, with 11 bases in the middle. This CDR3 is built from 14 residues. From germline, CDR1 is SGHRS and CDR2 YFSETQ. The CDR3 loop is CASSLAAGEQPQHF. The CDR3 DNA reads as TGCGCCAGCAGCTTGGCGGCAGGGGAACAGCCCCAGCATTTT.

The chain has TRBV18 and TRBJ1-4, with D perhaps TRBD1 (6 bases). CDR3 length equals 15 residues. The V end was cut by 3 bases, the J end by 3 bases, with 11 bases between. Looked up from germline, CDR1 is KGHSH and CDR2 is LQKENI. CDR3 protein: CASSPTGWANEKLFF. The CDR3 coding sequence is TGTGCCAGCTCACCTACAGGGTGGGCTAATGAAAAACTGTTTTTT.